The T cell receptor beta chain described here comes from a study of response to subunit inactivated influenza vaccine. This clonotype was counted only a few times. TCRdb passed the RT-PCR reads through MiXCR, listing each CDR3 protein once. Of hundreds of thousands of distinct CDR3 sequences listed, around 13% were seen once; the top ten hold 6% to 9.5%. The sequences come from PBMCs from blood, collected 14 days before vaccination. This TCR derives from a man aged 50-60 years who received an inactivated influenza vaccine.

CDR3 in DNA: TGTGCCAGCAGCTCAAAGGCGGGGGCCACAGATACGCAGTATTTT. Its protein is CASSSKAGATDTQYF. The chain is built from TRBV7-2 and TRBJ2-3; a weak D match, TRBD2 (7 bases). CDR3 length equals 15 residues. Per germline, CDR1 SGHTA and CDR2 FQGNSA. Trimming took off 4 bases at V and 2 bases at J, with 13 bases between the two ends.